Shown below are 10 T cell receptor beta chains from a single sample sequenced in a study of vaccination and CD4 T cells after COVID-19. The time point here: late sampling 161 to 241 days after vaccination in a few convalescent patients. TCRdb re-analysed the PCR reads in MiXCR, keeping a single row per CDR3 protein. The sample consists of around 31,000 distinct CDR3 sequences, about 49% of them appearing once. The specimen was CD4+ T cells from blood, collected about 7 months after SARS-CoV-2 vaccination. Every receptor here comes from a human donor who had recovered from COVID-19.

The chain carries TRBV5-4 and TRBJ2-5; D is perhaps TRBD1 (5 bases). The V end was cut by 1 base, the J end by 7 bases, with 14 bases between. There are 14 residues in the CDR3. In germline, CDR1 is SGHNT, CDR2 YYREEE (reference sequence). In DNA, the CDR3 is TGTGCCAGCAGCTTGACAGGATACGGTGGGACCCAGTACTTC. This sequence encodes CASSLTGYGGTQYF.

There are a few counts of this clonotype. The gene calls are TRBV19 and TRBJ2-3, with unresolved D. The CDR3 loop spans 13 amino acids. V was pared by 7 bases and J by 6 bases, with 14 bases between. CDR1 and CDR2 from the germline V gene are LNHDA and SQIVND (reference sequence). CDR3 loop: CASNENVRDTQYF. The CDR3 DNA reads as TGTGCCAGTAACGAAAACGTCAGGGATACGCAGTATTTT.

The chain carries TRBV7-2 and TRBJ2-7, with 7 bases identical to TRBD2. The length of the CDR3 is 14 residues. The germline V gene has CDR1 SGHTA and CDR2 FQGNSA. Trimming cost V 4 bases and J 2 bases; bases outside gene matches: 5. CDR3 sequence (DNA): TGTGCCAGCAGCTGGTCTAGCGGAGCCTACGAGCAGTACTTC. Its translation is CASSWSSGAYEQYF.

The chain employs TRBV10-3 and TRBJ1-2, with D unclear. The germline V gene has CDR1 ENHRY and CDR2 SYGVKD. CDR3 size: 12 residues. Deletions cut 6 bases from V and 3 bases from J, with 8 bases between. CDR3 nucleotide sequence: TGTGCCATCAGGGGGAGTGACTATGGCTACACCTTC. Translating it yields CAIRGSDYGYTF.

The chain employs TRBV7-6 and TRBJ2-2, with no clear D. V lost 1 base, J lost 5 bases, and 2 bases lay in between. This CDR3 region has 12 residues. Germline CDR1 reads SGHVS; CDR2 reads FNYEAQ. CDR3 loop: CASSLVTGELFF. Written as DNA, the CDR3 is TGTGCCAGCAGCTTAGTAACCGGGGAGCTGTTTTTT.

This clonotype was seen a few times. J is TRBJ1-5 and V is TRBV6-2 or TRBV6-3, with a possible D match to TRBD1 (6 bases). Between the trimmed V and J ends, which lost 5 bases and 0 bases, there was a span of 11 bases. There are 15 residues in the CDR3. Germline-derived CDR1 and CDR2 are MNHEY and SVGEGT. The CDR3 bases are TGTGCCAGCAGTCCCGACAGGCTTAGCAATCAGCCCCAGCATTTT. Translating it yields CASSPDRLSNQPQHF.

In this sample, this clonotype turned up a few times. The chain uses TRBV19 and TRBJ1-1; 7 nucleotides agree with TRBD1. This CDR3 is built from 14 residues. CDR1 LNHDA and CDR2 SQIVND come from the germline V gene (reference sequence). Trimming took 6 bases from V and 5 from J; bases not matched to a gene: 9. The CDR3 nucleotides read TGTGCCAGTAGCAAGACAGGGTGGGGTACTGAAGCTTTCTTT. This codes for CASSKTGWGTEAFF. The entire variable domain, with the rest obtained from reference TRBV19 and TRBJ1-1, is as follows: DGGITQSPKYLFRKEGQNVTLSCEQNLNHDAMYWYRQDPGQGLRLIYYSQIVNDFQKGDIAEGYSVSREKKESFPLTVTSAQKNPTAFYLCASSKTGWGTEAFFGQGTRLTVV.

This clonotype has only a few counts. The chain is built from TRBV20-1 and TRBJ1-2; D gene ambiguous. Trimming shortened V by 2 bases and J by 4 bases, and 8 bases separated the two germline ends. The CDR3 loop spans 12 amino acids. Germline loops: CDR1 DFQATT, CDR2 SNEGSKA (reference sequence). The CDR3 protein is CSARTRAYGYTF. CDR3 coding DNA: TGCAGTGCTAGAACTCGGGCCTATGGCTACACCTTC.

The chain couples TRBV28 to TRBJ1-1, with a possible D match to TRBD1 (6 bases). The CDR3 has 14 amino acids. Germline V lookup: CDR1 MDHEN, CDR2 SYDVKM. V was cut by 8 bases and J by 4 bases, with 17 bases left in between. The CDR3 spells CASSFWGGTTEAFF. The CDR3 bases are TGTGCCAGCTCATTTTGGGGGGGCACCACTGAAGCTTTCTTT.

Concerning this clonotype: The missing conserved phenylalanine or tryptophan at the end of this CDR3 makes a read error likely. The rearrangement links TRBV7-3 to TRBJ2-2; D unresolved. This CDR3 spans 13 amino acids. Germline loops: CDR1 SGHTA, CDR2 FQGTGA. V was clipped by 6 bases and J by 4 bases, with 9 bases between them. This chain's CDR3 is CASRLTATGELFL. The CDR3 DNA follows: TGTGCCAGCAGGCTGACTGCCACCGGGGAGCTGTTTTTA.